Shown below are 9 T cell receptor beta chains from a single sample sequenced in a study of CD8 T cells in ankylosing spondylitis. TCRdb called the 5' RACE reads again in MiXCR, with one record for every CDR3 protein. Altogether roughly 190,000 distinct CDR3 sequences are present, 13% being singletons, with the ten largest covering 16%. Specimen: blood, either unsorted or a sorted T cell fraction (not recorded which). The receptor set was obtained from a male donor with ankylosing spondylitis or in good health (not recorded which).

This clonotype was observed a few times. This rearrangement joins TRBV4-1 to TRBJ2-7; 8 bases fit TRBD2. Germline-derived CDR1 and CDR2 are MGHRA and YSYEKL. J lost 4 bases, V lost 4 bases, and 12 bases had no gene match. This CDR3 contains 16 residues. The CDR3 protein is CASSLPGGVGQYEQYF. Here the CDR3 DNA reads TGCGCCAGCAGCCTCCCGGGGGGGGTTGGACAGTACGAGCAGTACTTC.

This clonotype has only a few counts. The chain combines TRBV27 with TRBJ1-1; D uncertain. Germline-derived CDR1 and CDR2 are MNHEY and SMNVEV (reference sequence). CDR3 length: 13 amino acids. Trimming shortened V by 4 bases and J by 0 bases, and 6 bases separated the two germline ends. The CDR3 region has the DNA TGTGCCAGCAGTTGGTCCGTGAACACTGAAGCTTTCTTT. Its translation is CASSWSVNTEAFF.

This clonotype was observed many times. CDR3 sequence reads: CASSLPRESPPNEQFF. In DNA, the CDR3 is TGTGCCAGCAGCTTACCACGGGAAAGCCCCCCCAATGAGCAGTTCTTC. The chain is built from TRBV12-1 and TRBJ2-1; the D segment call TRBD1 is taken from the table without a DNA check. TRBV12-1 is recorded as a pseudogene. There are 16 residues in the CDR3.

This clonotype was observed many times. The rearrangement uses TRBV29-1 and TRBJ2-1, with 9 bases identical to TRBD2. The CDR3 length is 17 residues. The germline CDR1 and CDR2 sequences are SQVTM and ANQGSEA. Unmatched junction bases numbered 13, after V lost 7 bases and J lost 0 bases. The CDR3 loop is CSACGGASRSSYNEQFF. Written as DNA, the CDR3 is TGCAGCGCCTGCGGGGGGGCTTCCCGGAGCTCCTACAATGAGCAGTTCTTC.

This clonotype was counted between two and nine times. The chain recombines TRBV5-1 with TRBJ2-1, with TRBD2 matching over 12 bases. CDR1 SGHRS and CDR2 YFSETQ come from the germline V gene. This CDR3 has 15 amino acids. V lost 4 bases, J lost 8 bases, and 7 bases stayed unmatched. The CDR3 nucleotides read TGCGCCAGCAGCATCGGGACTAGCGGGCAGGATGAGCAGTTCTTC. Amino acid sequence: CASSIGTSGQDEQFF.

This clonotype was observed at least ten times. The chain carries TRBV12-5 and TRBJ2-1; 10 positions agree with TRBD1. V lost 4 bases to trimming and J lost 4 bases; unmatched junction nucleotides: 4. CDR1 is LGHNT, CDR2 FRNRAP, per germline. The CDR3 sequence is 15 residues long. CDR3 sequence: CASGSGQGPYNEQFF. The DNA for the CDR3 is TGTGCTAGTGGTTCGGGACAGGGGCCATACAATGAGCAGTTCTTC.

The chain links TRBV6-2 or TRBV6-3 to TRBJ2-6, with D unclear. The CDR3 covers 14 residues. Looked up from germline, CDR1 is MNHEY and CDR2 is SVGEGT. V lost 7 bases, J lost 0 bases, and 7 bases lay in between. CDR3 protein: CASTPRSGANVLTF. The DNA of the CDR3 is TGTGCCAGCACCCCCCGCTCTGGGGCCAACGTCCTGACTTTC.

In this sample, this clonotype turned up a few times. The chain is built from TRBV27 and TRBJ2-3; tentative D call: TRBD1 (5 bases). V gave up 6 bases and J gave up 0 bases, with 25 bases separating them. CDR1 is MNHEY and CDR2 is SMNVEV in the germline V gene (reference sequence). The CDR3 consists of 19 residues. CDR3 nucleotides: TGTGCCAGCAGGGGTTGGGGCCCGATACTTTTCCCTAGCACAGATACGCAGTATTTT. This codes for CASRGWGPILFPSTDTQYF.

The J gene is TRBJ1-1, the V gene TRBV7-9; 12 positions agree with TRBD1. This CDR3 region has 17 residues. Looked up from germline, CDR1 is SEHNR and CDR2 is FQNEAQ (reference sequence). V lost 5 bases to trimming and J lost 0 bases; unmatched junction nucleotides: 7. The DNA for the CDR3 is TGTGCCAGCAGCCTCGGGACAGGGGGCCGGCTGAACACTGAAGCTTTCTTT. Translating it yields CASSLGTGGRLNTEAFF.